This T cell receptor (beta chain) was observed in a study of control samples from healthy donors and cancer patients. The method was immunoSEQ multiplex PCR; TCRdb's version includes in-frame clones alone and lacks a portion of them. The sample includes approximately 76,000 clones, around 83% of them seen just once. The germline V gene encodes CDR1 MNHNY and CDR2 SVGAGI (reference sequence). V lost 5 bases and J lost 8, with 18 bases in between. The CDR3 loop spans 14 amino acids. Sequencing was performed on PBMCs. The sequence came from a man between 60 and 75 years old with head and neck cancer. This chain links TRBV6-6 with TRBJ1-1; D remains ambiguous. As DNA, the CDR3 is TGTGCCAGCAGTCCCCCGGGGTGGGGAGAAGAAGCTTTCTTT. It yields the protein CASSPPGWGEEAFF.